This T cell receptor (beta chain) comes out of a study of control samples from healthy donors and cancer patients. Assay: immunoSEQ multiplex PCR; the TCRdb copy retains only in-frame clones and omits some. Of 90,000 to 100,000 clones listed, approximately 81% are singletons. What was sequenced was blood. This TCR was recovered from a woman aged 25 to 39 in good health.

The CDR3 loop reads CAWSARLAGGLDEQFF. CDR3 coding DNA: TGTGCCTGGAGTGCTAGACTAGCGGGGGGGCTGGATGAGCAGTTCTTC. The chain joins TRBV30 to TRBJ2-1; 14 bases line up with TRBD2. Germline trimming cut 1 base from V and 8 bases from J; bases unmatched to any gene: 7. The CDR3 loop spans 16 amino acids. Germline CDR1 and CDR2: GTSNPN and SVGIG (reference sequence).